The 23 T cell receptor beta chains given below trace back to one sample, sequenced in a study of long-term antiretroviral therapy in people with HIV. The assay, immunoSEQ v3.0, was run at survey level. Measured with immunoSEQ multiplex PCR; TCRdb has only the in-frame clones, and not every one. The table lists approximately 17,000 clones, approximately 73% of them singletons. Sequences were derived from unsorted PBMCs, sampled about 2.5 years before starting antiretroviral therapy. The receptors come from a woman aged 50 to 65 with HIV.

This rearrangement joins TRBV6-5 to TRBJ1-1; 12 nucleotides match TRBD1. V lost 4 bases to trimming and J lost 1 base; unmatched junction nucleotides: 4. From germline, CDR1 is MNHEY and CDR2 SVGAGI. This CDR3 has 16 residues. The CDR3 DNA reads as TGTGCCAGCAGTTGGGGACAGGGGGCGACGAACACTGAAGCTTTCTTT. Translation gives CASSWGQGATNTEAFF.

The chain recombines TRBV29-1 with TRBJ1-2; 8 positions match TRBD1. The CDR3 length is 11 residues. Per germline, CDR1 SQVTM and CDR2 ANQGSEA. The trim removed 7 bases at V and 4 bases at J, leaving 2 bases unmatched. DNA for the CDR3: TGCAGCGCCCAGGGGGCCTATGGCTACACCTTC. It translates to CSAQGAYGYTF.

By share, this clone counts as medium-sized. V usage is TRBV5-5 and J usage is TRBJ2-3; 9 bases are a match to TRBD2. Losses at the gene ends were 4 bases for V and 0 bases for J; bases not matched to a gene: 9. CDR1 is SGHKS, CDR2 YYEKEE, per germline (reference sequence). The CDR3 is made up of 17 amino acids. DNA of the CDR3: TGTGCCAGCAGCGGATTCCTAGCGGGGTCTAGCACAGATACGCAGTATTTT. Its translation: CASSGFLAGSSTDTQYF.

The V gene is TRBV10-3, the J gene TRBJ2-5; D may correspond to TRBD1 or TRBD2 (6 bases each). V lost 2 bases and J 4 bases, leaving 26 bases between the germline ends. This CDR3 spans 19 amino acids. Looked up from germline, CDR1 is ENHRY and CDR2 is SYGVKD. The CDR3 protein is CAISEPEPLQGRDSETQYF. The DNA of the CDR3 is TGTGCCATCAGTGAGCCCGAACCATTACAGGGCCGGGACTCAGAGACCCAGTACTTC.

This chain connects TRBV4-1 to TRBJ1-1, with TRBD1 matching over 7 bases. Per germline, CDR1 MGHRA and CDR2 YSYEKL. Germline trimming cut 2 bases from V and 6 bases from J; bases unmatched to any gene: 6. The CDR3 sequence is 14 residues long. The CDR3 region is CASSQTGVVAEAFF. CDR3 bases: TGCGCCAGCAGCCAAACAGGGGTTGTCGCTGAAGCTTTCTTT.

CDR3 amino acids: CASSYSMNTEAFF. CDR3 sequence (DNA): TGTGCCAGCAGTTACTCAATGAACACTGAAGCTTTCTTT. V and J are TRBV6-5 and TRBJ1-1, with no clear D. V was shortened by 0 bases and J by 0 bases, with 2 bases between the two germline ends. In germline, CDR1 is MNHEY, CDR2 SVGAGI. The CDR3 spans 13 residues.

V is TRBV5-1 and J is TRBJ2-3, with a possible D match to TRBD2 (5 bases). CDR3 length: 15 amino acids. V lost 1 base and J 2 bases, leaving 11 bases between the germline ends. CDR1 and CDR2 from the germline V gene are SGHRS and YFSETQ. The CDR3 DNA follows: TGCGCCAGCAGCTTGACGGGGTTTTACACAGATACGCAGTATTTT. It encodes CASSLTGFYTDTQYF.

This clone was seen a single time. The chain joins TRBV18 to TRBJ2-5, with TRBD1 identical over 7 bases. This CDR3 region has 14 residues. J gave up 1 base and V 4 bases, and 3 bases lay outside the gene matches. Germline V gene sequence: CDR1 KGHSH, CDR2 LQKENI. The CDR3 nucleotides read TGTGCCAGCTCACGAAACAGGGGCCAAGAGACCCAGTACTTC. The encoded protein is CASSRNRGQETQYF.

The count of this clone is one. This chain uses TRBV18 with TRBJ2-7, with D perhaps being TRBD1 or TRBD2 (5 bases each). The germline V and J ends were trimmed by 4 bases and 2 bases, with 18 bases remaining between them. Germline-derived CDR1 and CDR2 are KGHSH and LQKENI. The CDR3 sequence is 16 residues long. The CDR3 loop reads CASSHPDRDRTYEQYF. In DNA, the CDR3 is TGTGCCAGCTCACACCCTGACCGGGACCGCACCTACGAGCAGTACTTC.

This chain connects TRBV5-4 to TRBJ2-5; D call uncertain. The CDR3 extends over 13 amino acids. Germline CDR1 reads SGHNT; CDR2 reads YYREEE (reference sequence). Trimming cost V 0 bases and J 3 bases, with 6 bases left between them. The chain's CDR3 is CASSLDRKETQYF. The DNA for the CDR3 is TGTGCCAGCAGCTTGGACCGAAAAGAGACCCAGTACTTC.

V is TRBV6-4 and J is TRBJ2-5, with TRBD1 as a possible D gene (5 bases). The CDR3 consists of 14 residues. The V end was cut by 3 bases, the J end by 2 bases, with 10 bases between. Looked up from germline, CDR1 is MRHNA and CDR2 is SNTAGT. CDR3 loop: CASSDPRDQETQYF. CDR3 DNA sequence: TGTGCCAGCAGTGATCCCAGGGATCAAGAGACCCAGTACTTC.

V is TRBV5-1 and J is TRBJ2-1; the match to TRBD2 covers 8 bases. V lost 2 bases, J lost 2 bases, and 3 bases stayed unmatched. CDR1 SGHRS and CDR2 YFSETQ come from the germline V gene. This CDR3 contains 15 residues. This CDR3 is CASSFLAGPYNEQFF. CDR3 bases: TGCGCCAGCAGCTTCTTAGCGGGGCCCTACAATGAGCAGTTCTTC.

The count of this clone is one. The chain employs TRBV25-1 and TRBJ2-3; D call uncertain. CDR3 size: 14 residues. CDR1 is MGHDK and CDR2 is SYGVNS in the germline V gene. V lost 7 bases and J lost 4, with 15 bases in between. This CDR3 is CASTDSRGADTQYF. CDR3 nucleotides: TGTGCCAGCACCGACTCCCGAGGAGCAGATACGCAGTATTTT.

This chain links TRBV7-9 with TRBJ1-1; TRBD1 might be the D (6 bases). The CDR3 is 13 amino acids. Trimming took off 5 bases at V and 8 bases at J, with 15 bases between the two ends. From germline, CDR1 is SEHNR and CDR2 FQNEAQ (reference sequence). CDR3 in amino acids: CASSPRGGEEAFF. Here the CDR3 DNA reads TGTGCCAGCAGCCCGAGAGGGGGTGAGGAAGCTTTCTTT.

This clone was detected once. V is TRBV21-1 and J is TRBJ1-4. TRBV21-1 is labeled a pseudogene. CDR3 size: 14 residues. CDR3 DNA sequence: TGTGCCAGCAGCCCTCCCGGGGGTCACGAAAAACTGTTTTTT. It translates to CASSPPGGHEKLFF.

The genes are TRBV18 and TRBJ1-1, with D unclear. CDR1 and CDR2 from the germline V gene are KGHSH and LQKENI. Trimming stripped 1 base from V and 7 bases from J, with 10 bases between. The CDR3 has 13 amino acids. The CDR3 DNA sequence: TGTGCCAGCTCACCACTTCAGCTGGGTGAAGCTTTCTTT. This translates into CASSPLQLGEAFF.

V gene TRBV5-1 combines with J gene TRBJ1-4, with 9 bases that match TRBD1. V lost 4 bases, J lost 6 bases, and 7 bases stayed unmatched. The CDR3 consists of 15 residues. Germline-derived CDR1 and CDR2 are SGHRS and YFSETQ. CDR3 nucleotide sequence: TGCGCCAGCAGCCCCAACAGGGGGCGGGATGAAAAACTGTTTTTT. This gives the protein CASSPNRGRDEKLFF.

The rearrangement links TRBV7-9 to TRBJ2-5; 9 bases agree with TRBD1. Per the germline V gene, CDR1 is SEHNR and CDR2 is FQNEAQ (reference sequence). The CDR3 spans 15 residues. With V trimmed by 2 bases and J by 3 bases, 4 bases remained unmatched. CDR3 coding DNA: TGTGCCAGCAGCTTATTGCGGGACAGGGAAGAGACCCAGTACTTC. Its translation: CASSLLRDREETQYF.

J is TRBJ1-1 and V is TRBV7-9; TRBD1 agrees at 7 bases. This CDR3 contains 14 residues. The germline V gene has CDR1 SEHNR and CDR2 FQNEAQ (reference sequence). The V and J ends lost 5 bases and 1 base, in that order; junction bases with no gene match: 4. The CDR3: CASSERTGNTEAFF. DNA for the CDR3: TGTGCCAGCAGCGAGAGGACAGGGAACACTGAAGCTTTCTTT.

This chain joins TRBV10-3 and TRBJ1-2, with a tentative D call TRBD1 (6 bases). V lost 3 bases, J lost 5 bases, and 13 bases lay in between. Germline assignment: CDR1 ENHRY and CDR2 SYGVKD. The CDR3 runs 14 residues. CDR3 nucleotide sequence: TGTGCCATCAGTGATCACGGGACATTTTATGGCTACACCTTC. Its protein product is CAISDHGTFYGYTF.

This clone occurred once. The chain employs TRBV6-1 and TRBJ2-7, with D hard to call. Germline CDR1 is MNHNS and CDR2 is SASEGT. There are 14 residues in the CDR3. The V end lost 2 bases, the J end lost 5 bases, and 13 bases lay between the germline ends. The DNA of the CDR3 is TGTGCCAGCAGTGAAAACACCTCAAGACACGAGCAGTACTTC. This gives the protein CASSENTSRHEQYF.

This clone was found a few times. V and J are TRBV19 and TRBJ2-7; 9 bases are shared with TRBD1. The V gene end was trimmed by 10 bases and the J gene end by 5 bases; junction bases not matched to a gene: 6. Germline CDR1 and CDR2: LNHDA and SQIVND (reference sequence). The CDR3 totals 12 residues. This CDR3 is CATGTGSNEQYF. DNA for the CDR3: TGTGCCACCGGGACAGGGAGTAACGAGCAGTACTTC. The entire variable domain, with the rest obtained from reference TRBV19 and TRBJ2-7, is as follows: DGGITQSPKYLFRKEGQNVTLSCEQNLNHDAMYWYRQDPGQGLRLIYYSQIVNDFQKGDIAEGYSVSREKKESFPLTVTSAQKNPTAFYLCATGTGSNEQYFGPGTRLTVT.

The gene calls are TRBV5-4 and TRBJ2-7; no clear D. Trimming took off 7 bases at V and 1 base at J, with 9 bases between the two ends. The germline CDR1 and CDR2 sequences are SGHNT and YYREEE (reference sequence). The CDR3 consists of 12 residues. Here the CDR3 DNA reads TGTGCCAGCGGTAAGAGTTCCTACGAGCAGTACTTC. Its translation is CASGKSSYEQYF.